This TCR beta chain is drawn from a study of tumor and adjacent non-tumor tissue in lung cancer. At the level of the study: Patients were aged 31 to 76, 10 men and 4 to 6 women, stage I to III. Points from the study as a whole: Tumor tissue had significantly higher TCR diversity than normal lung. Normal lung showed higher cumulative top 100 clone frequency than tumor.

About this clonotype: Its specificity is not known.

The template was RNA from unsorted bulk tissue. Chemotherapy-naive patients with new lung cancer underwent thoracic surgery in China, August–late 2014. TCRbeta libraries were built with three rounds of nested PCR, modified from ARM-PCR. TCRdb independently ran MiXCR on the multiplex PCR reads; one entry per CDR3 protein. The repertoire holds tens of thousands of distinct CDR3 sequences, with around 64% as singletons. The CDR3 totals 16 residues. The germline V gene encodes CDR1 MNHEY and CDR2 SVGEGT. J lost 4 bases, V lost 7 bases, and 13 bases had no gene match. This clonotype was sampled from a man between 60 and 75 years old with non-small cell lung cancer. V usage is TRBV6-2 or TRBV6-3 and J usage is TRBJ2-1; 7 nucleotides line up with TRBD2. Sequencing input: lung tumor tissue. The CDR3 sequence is CASKYSDGRRYNEQFF. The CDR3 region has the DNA TGTGCCAGCAAATACTCGGACGGGAGGCGGTACAATGAGCAGTTCTTC.